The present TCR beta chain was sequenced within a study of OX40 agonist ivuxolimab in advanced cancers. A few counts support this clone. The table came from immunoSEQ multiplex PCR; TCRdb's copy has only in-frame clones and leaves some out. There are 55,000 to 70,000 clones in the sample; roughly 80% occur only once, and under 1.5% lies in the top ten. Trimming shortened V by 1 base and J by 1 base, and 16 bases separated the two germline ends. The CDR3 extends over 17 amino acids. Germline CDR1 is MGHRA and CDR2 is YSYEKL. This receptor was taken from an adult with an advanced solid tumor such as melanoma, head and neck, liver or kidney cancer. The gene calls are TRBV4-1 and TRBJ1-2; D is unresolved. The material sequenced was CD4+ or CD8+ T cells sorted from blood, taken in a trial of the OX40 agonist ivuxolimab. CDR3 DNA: TGCGCCAGCAGCCAAGTAAATCCGACACCGAATAACTATGGCTACACCTTC. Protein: CASSQVNPTPNNYGYTF.